The source of this T cell receptor beta chain is a study of metastatic and nonmetastatic thyroid tumors. The sample holds a few counts of this clone. Every patient underwent thyroid surgery untreated. TCRdb recomputed clones from the PCR reads via MiXCR. The table shows approximately 41,000 clones, with around 28% occurring only once. Sequenced material: blood. This TCR derives from a male donor with papillary thyroid cancer or a benign thyroid nodule (not recorded which). Some clones in this sample may be carry-over from other donors' samples.

CDR3 coding DNA: TGCAGTGCTAGACCTTCGACTAGCGGGAGGGCCGGCACCGGGGAGCTGTTTTTT. Translated: CSARPSTSGRAGTGELFF. The chain carries TRBV20-1 and TRBJ2-2; 14 bases align to TRBD2. This CDR3 spans 18 amino acids. J lost 4 bases, V lost 2 bases, and 9 bases had no gene match. CDR1 is DFQATT, CDR2 SNEGSKA, per germline (reference sequence).